The 32 T cell receptor beta chains given below trace back to one sample, sequenced in a study of somatic mutations in cytotoxic T cells in rheumatoid arthritis. TCRdb's table, derived via immunoSEQ multiplex PCR, lists solely in-frame clones and lacks some. This sample carries around 29,000 clones, roughly four fifths of them seen once, and the ten largest clones take 7.5% to 10%. The specimen sequenced was CD8+ T cells sorted from blood. These receptor sequences come from an adult with rheumatoid arthritis.

J is TRBJ2-6 and V is TRBV27; D unclear. This CDR3 comprises 16 residues. Trimming cost V 4 bases and J 4 bases, with 14 bases left between them. Germline loops: CDR1 MNHEY, CDR2 SMNVEV (reference sequence). CDR3 in DNA: TGTGCCAGCAGTTCTTCTGGGGTAGCCGGGGCCAACGTCCTGACTTTC. Translated, it gives CASSSSGVAGANVLTF.

The V and J genes are TRBV5-1 and TRBJ2-1, with 9 bases identical to TRBD2. The V segment lost 0 bases and the J segment 3 bases; nucleotides outside the gene matches: 4. Germline CDR1 is SGHRS and CDR2 is YFSETQ. CDR3 size: 16 residues. CDR3 loop: CASSLDSSGVYNEQFF. The CDR3 nucleotides read TGCGCCAGCAGCTTGGATTCTAGCGGGGTCTACAATGAGCAGTTCTTC.

J is TRBJ2-7 and V is TRBV4-2, with 8 bases aligning to TRBD1. The V segment lost 5 bases and the J segment 2 bases; nucleotides outside the gene matches: 5. The CDR3 loop spans 14 amino acids. Germline V gene lookup returns CDR1 LGHNA and CDR2 YNFKEQ. The CDR3, as DNA: TGTGCCAGCAGCGGCCGGGACAGGCCCTACGAGCAGTACTTC. It translates to CASSGRDRPYEQYF.

DNA of the CDR3: TGTGCAAGTCGCTCCGCGCAATCCGGGACTAGCGGGAGGGCCTACGAGCAGTACTTC. It codes for CASRSAQSGTSGRAYEQYF. The chain joins TRBV12-2 to TRBJ2-7; TRBD2 was called by the table and not checked on the DNA. TRBV12-2 counts as a pseudogene. This CDR3 comprises 19 residues.

The J gene is TRBJ2-1, the V gene TRBV5-1; the D is unclear. Trimming removed 4 bases at V and 3 bases at J, with 8 bases between. The germline gives CDR1 SGHRS, CDR2 YFSETQ. The CDR3 is made up of 13 amino acids. For the CDR3, the DNA is TGCGCCAGCAGCCGGACGGACTACAATGAGCAGTTCTTC. As protein: CASSRTDYNEQFF.

The count of this clone is one. The V gene is TRBV7-2, the J gene TRBJ2-6; D is unresolved. The V gene's germline CDR1 is SGHTA and CDR2 FQGNSA. This CDR3 has 15 amino acids. Trimming shortened V by 1 base and J by 0 bases, and 4 bases separated the two germline ends. The DNA for the CDR3 is TGTGCCAGCAGCTTAGTATACTCTGGGGCCAACGTCCTGACTTTC. This sequence encodes CASSLVYSGANVLTF.

The gene calls are TRBV5-8 and TRBJ1-1; D gene unclear. V was trimmed by 0 bases and J by 5 bases, leaving 14 bases between them. CDR3 length: 15 residues. CDR1 is SGHTS, CDR2 YDEGEE, per germline. CDR3 amino acids: CASSLEGRQTTEAFF. In DNA, the CDR3 is TGTGCCAGCAGCTTGGAGGGCCGACAAACGACTGAAGCTTTCTTT.

V usage is TRBV6-1 and J usage is TRBJ2-7; TRBD2 is a possible D gene (5 bases). Trimming took off 2 bases at V and 2 bases at J, with 10 bases between the two ends. The CDR3 covers 14 residues. Looked up from germline, CDR1 is MNHNS and CDR2 is SASEGT. CDR3 in amino acids: CASSERDSTYEQYF. CDR3 DNA sequence: TGTGCCAGCAGTGAACGGGATTCAACCTACGAGCAGTACTTC.

This chain joins TRBV28 and TRBJ1-5; D remains unclear. V lost 8 bases, J lost 2 bases, and 16 bases lay in between. This CDR3 spans 15 amino acids. CDR1 and CDR2 from the germline V gene are MDHEN and SYDVKM. This chain's CDR3 is CASAWWVLGNQPQHF. For the CDR3, the DNA is TGTGCCAGCGCCTGGTGGGTATTGGGCAATCAGCCCCAGCATTTT.

The CDR3 DNA follows: TGTGCCAGCACCGTCTCCGGGGCTGCGGCCTTATCCTACAATGAGCAGTTCTTC. Translated: CASTVSGAAALSYNEQFF. The V call is TRBV9, the J call TRBJ2-1; the D call may be TRBD1 or TRBD2 (5 bases each). Germline-derived CDR1 and CDR2 are SGDLS and YYNGEE. The ends were cut back, 6 bases at V and 1 base at J, with 23 bases in the middle. The CDR3 has 18 residues.

This chain links TRBV5-6 with TRBJ2-7; D remains ambiguous. Germline V gene lookup returns CDR1 SGHDT and CDR2 YYEEEE. CDR3 length: 13 amino acids. Between the trimmed V and J ends, which lost 0 bases and 4 bases, there was a span of 8 bases. CDR3 nucleotides: TGTGCCAGCAGCTTGGCCCCAGAGTACGAGCAGTACTTC. Protein product: CASSLAPEYEQYF.

The V call is TRBV11-3, the J call TRBJ2-7; 8 bases map to TRBD2. The CDR3 is made up of 17 amino acids. The V segment lost 0 bases and the J segment 3 bases; nucleotides outside the gene matches: 10. Germline V gene data show CDR1 as SGHNT and CDR2 as YENEEA. CDR3 bases: TGTGCCAGCAGCTTAGATCGTGTAAGCGGGGGAAACTACGAGCAGTACTTC. Protein sequence: CASSLDRVSGGNYEQYF.

The CDR3 DNA is TGTGCCAGCAGCACTCCTCCGGGACTAGCTGATTACGAGCAGTACTTC. Protein product: CASSTPPGLADYEQYF. The chain uses TRBV7-8 and TRBJ2-7, with 9 bases identical to TRBD2. This CDR3 has 16 residues. J lost 4 bases, V lost 5 bases, and 12 bases had no gene match. Per the germline V gene, CDR1 is SGHVS and CDR2 is FQNEAQ. The full variable domain, its missing parts supplied by reference TRBV7-8 and TRBJ2-7, is GAGVSQSPRYKVAKRGQDVALRCDPISGHVSLFWYQQALGQGPEFLTYFQNEAQLDKSGLPSDRFFAERPEGSVSTLKIQRTQQEDSAVYLCASSTPPGLADYEQYFGPGTRLTVT.

V is TRBV5-4 and J is TRBJ2-1, with TRBD2 matching 11 bases. The germline V gene has CDR1 SGHNT and CDR2 YYREEE (reference sequence). This CDR3 is 17 amino acids long. V was clipped by 5 bases and J by 9 bases; unmatched bases: 16. CDR3 nucleotides: TGTGCCAGCAGGCCACTTAACTTAGCGGGAGGGACCGGTGAGCAGTTCTTC. The encoded protein is CASRPLNLAGGTGEQFF.

The J gene is TRBJ1-1, the V gene TRBV4-3; a possible D gene is TRBD1 (5 bases). From germline, CDR1 is LGHNA and CDR2 YSLEER. The germline V and J ends were trimmed by 5 bases and 4 bases, with 14 bases remaining between them. The CDR3 has 14 amino acids. The CDR3 nucleotides read TGCGCCAGCAGCACAAACCAGGGCAGCACTGAAGCTTTCTTT. It is translated as CASSTNQGSTEAFF.

This clone appeared a few times. The genes are TRBV6-4 and TRBJ2-3; D possibly uses TRBD1 or TRBD2 (6 bases each). Germline CDR1 is MRHNA and CDR2 is SNTAGT. CDR3 size: 16 residues. Trimming pared 4 bases from V and 4 bases from J, leaving 18 bases between. The DNA for the CDR3 is TGTGCCAGCAGTGTGGAACGGGGGTCAGGGGCAGATACGCAGTATTTT. This translates into CASSVERGSGADTQYF.

The chain links TRBV7-2 to TRBJ2-7; TRBD1 or TRBD2 may be the D gene (5 bases each). Germline V gene lookup returns CDR1 SGHTA and CDR2 FQGNSA. V lost 2 bases, J lost 6 bases, and 11 bases lay in between. This CDR3 is built from 13 residues. The CDR3 sequence is CASSLTGDREQYF. The CDR3 nucleotides read TGTGCCAGCAGCTTAACTGGGGACCGCGAGCAGTACTTC.

J is TRBJ1-2 and V is TRBV21-1. TRBV21-1 is a pseudogene locus. There are 16 residues in the CDR3. CDR3 sequence: CASSKAEGRDNYGYTF. The CDR3 DNA is TGTGCCAGCAGCAAAGCGGAGGGAAGGGATAACTATGGCTACACCTTC.

This chain's CDR3 is CASSVADRGVTEAFF. DNA of the CDR3: TGTGCCAGCAGCGTAGCTGACAGGGGAGTCACTGAAGCTTTCTTT. The chain uses TRBV9 and TRBJ1-1; TRBD1 aligns across 8 bases. The CDR3 loop spans 15 amino acids. Trimming at V came to 0 bases and at J to 4 bases, leaving 5 bases not matched to a gene. CDR1 and CDR2 (germline): SGDLS, YYNGEE.

This chain connects TRBV19 to TRBJ2-5; D uncertain. The length of the CDR3 is 14 residues. Trimming cost V 1 base and J 7 bases, with 13 bases left between them. Germline assignment: CDR1 LNHDA and CDR2 SQIVND (reference sequence). CDR3 in DNA: TGTGCCAGTAGTATAGCCCCGGCGACCGGGACCCAGTACTTC. Translating it yields CASSIAPATGTQYF.

The rearrangement joins TRBV5-8 to TRBJ2-6, with D hard to call. CDR3 length equals 16 residues. Trimming shortened V by 1 base and J by 0 bases, and 8 bases separated the two germline ends. Germline V CDR1 and CDR2: SGHTS, YDEGEE. CDR3 bases: TGTGCCAGCAGCTTGTTAGGGCCCTCTGGGGCCAACGTCCTGACTTTC. This codes for CASSLLGPSGANVLTF.

This chain joins TRBV28 and TRBJ1-2; 7 bases are shared with TRBD1. The ends lost 5 bases at V and 3 bases at J; junction bases unmatched: 9. This CDR3 is built from 15 residues. Germline V gene lookup returns CDR1 MDHEN and CDR2 SYDVKM. The CDR3, as DNA: TGTGCCAGCAGTCCTACAGGGGTAGGGGACTATGGCTACACCTTC. This translates into CASSPTGVGDYGYTF.

The chain couples TRBV9 to TRBJ1-1; D is perhaps TRBD1 (6 bases). V lost 3 bases, J lost 3 bases, and 15 bases lay in between. This CDR3 is built from 15 residues. From germline, CDR1 is SGDLS and CDR2 YYNGEE. CDR3 region: CASSGDSQGHTEAFF. As DNA, the CDR3 is TGTGCCAGCAGCGGTGACAGTCAGGGGCACACTGAAGCTTTCTTT.

The chain employs TRBV9 and TRBJ2-2; unclear D gene. CDR1 SGDLS and CDR2 YYNGEE come from the germline V gene. The CDR3 loop spans 15 amino acids. Trimming pared 4 bases from V and 4 bases from J, leaving 14 bases between. CDR3 nucleotides: TGTGCCAGCAGCCTCGGTGGGGAAGGCACCGGGGAGCTGTTTTTT. It translates to CASSLGGEGTGELFF.

The chain uses TRBV10-3 and TRBJ1-6, with 11 bases fitting TRBD1. CDR3 size: 16 residues. V lost 10 bases and J lost 10; bases outside the gene matches: 15. The germline V gene has CDR1 ENHRY and CDR2 SYGVKD. DNA for the CDR3: TGTGCCACCGCCGGGACAGGGGGGACCTGGCAGTCACCCCTCCACTTT. This gives the protein CATAGTGGTWQSPLHF.

The chain is built from TRBV13 and TRBJ2-1, with 14 bases matching TRBD2. Germline-derived CDR1 and CDR2 are PRHDT and FYEKMQ (reference sequence). The CDR3 runs to 16 residues. With V trimmed by 4 bases and J by 8 bases, 7 bases remained unmatched. CDR3 DNA sequence: TGTGCCAGCAGCTCCGACGGGACTAGCGGGAGCTATGAGCAGTTCTTC. Its protein is CASSSDGTSGSYEQFF.

The chain joins TRBV5-4 to TRBJ1-1, with TRBD1 as a possible D gene (5 bases). V was pared by 6 bases and J by 7 bases, with 13 bases between. The CDR3 is made up of 12 amino acids. The V gene's germline CDR1 is SGHNT and CDR2 YYREEE (reference sequence). The CDR3 loop is CASTSAGGEAFF. CDR3 DNA sequence: TGTGCCAGCACCTCCGCGGGGGGTGAAGCTTTCTTT.

In DNA, the CDR3 is TGTGCCAGCAGTGAATATGGACTAGCGGGACTCGGCGAGCAGTACTTC. This gives the protein CASSEYGLAGLGEQYF. The gene calls are TRBV25-1 and TRBJ2-7; 12 bases match TRBD2. The CDR3 contains 16 residues. The V segment lost 0 bases and the J segment 6 bases; nucleotides outside the gene matches: 6. Looked up from germline, CDR1 is MGHDK and CDR2 is SYGVNS.

The genes are TRBV5-4 and TRBJ2-5; weak D call: TRBD1 (6 bases). V lost 4 bases, J lost 0 bases, and 19 bases lay in between. Per the germline V gene, CDR1 is SGHNT and CDR2 is YYREEE (reference sequence). This CDR3 region has 17 residues. CDR3 nucleotide sequence: TGTGCCAGCAGCCACATTTACGCTAGACAGGACCAAGAGACCCAGTACTTC. As protein: CASSHIYARQDQETQYF.

The chain joins TRBV9 to TRBJ2-2, with D uncertain. Per germline, CDR1 SGDLS and CDR2 YYNGEE. CDR3 size: 15 residues. Trimming left V 0 bases short and J 7 bases short, with 13 bases between. The CDR3 DNA follows: TGTGCCAGCAGCGTAGAGCACAGATCGAGCGGGGAGCTGTTTTTT. It translates to CASSVEHRSSGELFF.

The chain couples TRBV7-3 to TRBJ2-3; D could derive from TRBD1 or TRBD2 (6 bases each). Trimming cost V 6 bases and J 6 bases, with 19 bases left between them. The V gene's germline CDR1 is SGHTA and CDR2 FQGTGA. The CDR3 extends over 15 amino acids. CDR3 protein: CASSLGGLRSDTQYF. The DNA of the CDR3 is TGTGCCAGCAGTTTAGGGGGACTCCGCTCGGATACGCAGTATTTT.

The chain recombines TRBV11-2 with TRBJ1-2; D uncertain. The CDR3 has 11 amino acids. Trimming shortened V by 5 bases and J by 8 bases, and 9 bases separated the two germline ends. From germline, CDR1 is SGHAT and CDR2 FQNNGV. As DNA, the CDR3 is TGTGCCAGCAGCCCGTCGGGGGGCTACACCTTC. It encodes CASSPSGGYTF.